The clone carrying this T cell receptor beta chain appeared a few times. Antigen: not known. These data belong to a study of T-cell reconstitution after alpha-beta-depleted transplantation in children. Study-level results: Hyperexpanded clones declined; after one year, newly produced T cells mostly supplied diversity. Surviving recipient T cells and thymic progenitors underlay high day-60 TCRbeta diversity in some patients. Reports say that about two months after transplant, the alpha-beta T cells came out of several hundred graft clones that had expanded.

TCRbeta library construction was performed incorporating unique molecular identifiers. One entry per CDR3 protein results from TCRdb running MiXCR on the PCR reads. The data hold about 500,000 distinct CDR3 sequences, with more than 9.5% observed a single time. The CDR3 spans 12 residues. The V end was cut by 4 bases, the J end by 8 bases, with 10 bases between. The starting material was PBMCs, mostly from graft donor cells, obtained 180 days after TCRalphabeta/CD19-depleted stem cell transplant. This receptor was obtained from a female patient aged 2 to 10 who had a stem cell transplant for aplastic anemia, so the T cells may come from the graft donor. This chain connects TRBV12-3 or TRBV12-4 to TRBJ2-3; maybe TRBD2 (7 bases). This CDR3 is CASSYREGTQYF. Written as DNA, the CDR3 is TGTGCCAGCAGTTACAGGGAGGGTACGCAGTATTTT.